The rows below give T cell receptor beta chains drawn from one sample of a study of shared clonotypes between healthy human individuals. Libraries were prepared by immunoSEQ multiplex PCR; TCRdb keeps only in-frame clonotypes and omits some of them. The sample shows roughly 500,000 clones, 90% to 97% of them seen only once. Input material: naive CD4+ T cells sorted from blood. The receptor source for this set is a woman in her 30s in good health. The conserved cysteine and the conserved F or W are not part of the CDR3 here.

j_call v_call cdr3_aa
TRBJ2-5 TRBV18 ASSPTVVTSGQETQY
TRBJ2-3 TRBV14 ASSPRLAGPTDTQY
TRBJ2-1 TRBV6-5 ASSPPVLGEQF
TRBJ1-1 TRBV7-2 ASSSQGDTEAF
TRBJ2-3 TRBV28 ASNTSPGAGTDTQY
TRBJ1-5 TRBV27 ASGDTGLNQPQH
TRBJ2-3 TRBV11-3 ASSRTGTLGNTQY
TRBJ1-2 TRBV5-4 ASSLAAAESNYGYT
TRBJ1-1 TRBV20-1 SAPRRTEAF
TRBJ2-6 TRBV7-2 ASSRDSGANVLT
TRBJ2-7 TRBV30 AWGPRASGRREQY
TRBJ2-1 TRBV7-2 ASSLGRASVVFDEQF
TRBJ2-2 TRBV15 ATSPRRRVSRRENTGELF
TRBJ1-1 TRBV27 ASSLAWDTEAF
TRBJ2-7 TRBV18 ASSPTGPYEQY
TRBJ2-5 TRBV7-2 ASSFPPTEKETQY
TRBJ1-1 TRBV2 ASRQGGTEAF
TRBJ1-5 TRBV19 ASSIEHRAPGGNQPQH
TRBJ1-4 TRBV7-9 ASESGADGKLF
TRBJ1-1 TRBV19 ASRGTGGPEAF
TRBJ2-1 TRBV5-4 ASSSGLAGERGEQF
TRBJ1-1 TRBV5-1 ASSFKFPGEGGTEAF
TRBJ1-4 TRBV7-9 ASSLAGQGSEKLF
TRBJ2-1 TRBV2 ASRIAGHSNEQF
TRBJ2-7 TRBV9 ASSVGTSGGSSYEQY
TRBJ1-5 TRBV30 AWSRGVINQPQH
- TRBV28 ASRGIHYEQY
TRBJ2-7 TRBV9 ASSVSGRSPRSEQY
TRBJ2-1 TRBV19 ASSKVPGLAGGLGTYNEQF
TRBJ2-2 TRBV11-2 ASSLIAGAVTGELF
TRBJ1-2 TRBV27 ASGIRQGGDGYT
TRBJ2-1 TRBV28 ASSSQGGSEQF
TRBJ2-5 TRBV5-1 ASSLGTGSPETQY
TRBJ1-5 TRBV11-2 ASSRGRGQPQH
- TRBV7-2 ASSSKPGQGPLYEQY
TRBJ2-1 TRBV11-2 ASSLVAGKAYNEQF
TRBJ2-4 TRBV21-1 ASTPGGGTKNIQY
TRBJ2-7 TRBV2 ASSDRGYEQY
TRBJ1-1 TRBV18 ASSATGSTEAF
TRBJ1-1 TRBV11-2 ASSPRGNTEAF
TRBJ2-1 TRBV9 ASSQGVGGYNEQF
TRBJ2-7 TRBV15 ATSRGGTSGYEQY
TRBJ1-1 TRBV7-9 ASSLRLWTGGVDTEAF
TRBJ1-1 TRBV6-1 ASRLTGGASLAF
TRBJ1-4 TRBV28 ASSNRQGNEKLF
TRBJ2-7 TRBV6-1 ASSEGPSGGSYEQY
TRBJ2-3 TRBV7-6 ASSPTLRERYTQY
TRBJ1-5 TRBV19 ASSIDGVGNQPQH
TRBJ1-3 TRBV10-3 AIGTVSGNTIY
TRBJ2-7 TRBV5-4 ASSSGLAEGAYEQY